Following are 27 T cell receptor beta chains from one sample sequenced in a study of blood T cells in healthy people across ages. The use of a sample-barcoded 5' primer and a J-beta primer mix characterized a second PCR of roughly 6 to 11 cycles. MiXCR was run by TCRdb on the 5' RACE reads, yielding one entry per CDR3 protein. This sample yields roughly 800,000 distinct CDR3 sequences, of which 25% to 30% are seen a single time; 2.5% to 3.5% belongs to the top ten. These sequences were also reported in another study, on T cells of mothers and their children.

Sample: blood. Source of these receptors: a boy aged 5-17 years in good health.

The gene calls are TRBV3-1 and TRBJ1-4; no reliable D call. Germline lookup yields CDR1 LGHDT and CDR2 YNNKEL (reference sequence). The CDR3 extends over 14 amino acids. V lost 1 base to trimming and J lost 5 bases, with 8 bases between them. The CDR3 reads CASSQVRSNEKLFF. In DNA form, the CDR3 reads TGTGCCAGCAGCCAAGTTCGAAGCAATGAAAAACTGTTTTTT.

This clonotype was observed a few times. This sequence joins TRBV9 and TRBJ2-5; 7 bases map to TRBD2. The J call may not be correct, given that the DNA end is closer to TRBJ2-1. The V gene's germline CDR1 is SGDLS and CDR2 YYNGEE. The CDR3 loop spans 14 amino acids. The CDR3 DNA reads TGTGCCAGCAGCGGGGAGGGTATGTTCAATGAGCAGTTCTTC. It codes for CASSGEGMFNEQFF.

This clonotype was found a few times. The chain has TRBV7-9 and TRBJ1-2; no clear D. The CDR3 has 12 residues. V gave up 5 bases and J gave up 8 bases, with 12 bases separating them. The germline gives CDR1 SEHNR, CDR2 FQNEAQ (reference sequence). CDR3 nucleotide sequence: TGTGCCAGCAGCCCCCTAGCGCGAGGCTACACCTTC. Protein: CASSPLARGYTF.

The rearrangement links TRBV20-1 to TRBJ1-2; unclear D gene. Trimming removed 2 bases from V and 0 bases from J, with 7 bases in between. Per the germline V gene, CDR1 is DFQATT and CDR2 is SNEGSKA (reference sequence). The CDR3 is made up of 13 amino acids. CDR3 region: CSARTETNYGYTF. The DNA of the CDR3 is TGCAGTGCTAGAACCGAAACTAACTATGGCTACACCTTC.

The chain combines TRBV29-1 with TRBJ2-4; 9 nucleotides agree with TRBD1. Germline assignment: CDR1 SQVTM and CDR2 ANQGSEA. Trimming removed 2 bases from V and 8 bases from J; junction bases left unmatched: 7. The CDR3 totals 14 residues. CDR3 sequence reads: CSVEWDREGDIQYF. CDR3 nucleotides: TGCAGCGTTGAATGGGACAGGGAGGGAGACATTCAGTACTTC.

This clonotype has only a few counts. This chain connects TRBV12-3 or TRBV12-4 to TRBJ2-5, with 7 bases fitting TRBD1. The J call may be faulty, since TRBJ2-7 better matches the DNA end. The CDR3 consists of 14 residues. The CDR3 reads CASSSQGGFYEQYF. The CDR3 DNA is TGTGCCAGCAGTTCCCAAGGGGGCTTCTACGAGCAGTACTTC.

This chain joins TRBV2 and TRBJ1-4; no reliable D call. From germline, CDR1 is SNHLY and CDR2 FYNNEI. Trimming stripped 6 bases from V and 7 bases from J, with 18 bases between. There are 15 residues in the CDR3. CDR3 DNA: TGTGCCAGCAGCGTTAGTCGCGGGATGGTTGAAAAACTGTTTTTT. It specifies CASSVSRGMVEKLFF.

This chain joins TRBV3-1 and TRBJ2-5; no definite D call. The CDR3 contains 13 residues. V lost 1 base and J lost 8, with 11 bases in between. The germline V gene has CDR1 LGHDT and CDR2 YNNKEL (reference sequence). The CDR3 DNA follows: TGTGCCAGCAGCCAAGTCCCTTCAAGTACCCAGTACTTC. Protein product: CASSQVPSSTQYF.

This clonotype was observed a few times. CDR3 sequence: CASSLSGEGYGYTF. For the CDR3, the DNA is TGTGCCAGCAGTTTATCGGGGGAAGGCTATGGCTACACCTTC. The V gene is TRBV27, the J gene TRBJ1-2; a weak D match, TRBD1 (5 bases). The germline V and J ends were trimmed by 0 bases and 4 bases, with 9 bases remaining between them. The CDR3 length is 14 residues. Germline CDR1 and CDR2: MNHEY and SMNVEV (reference sequence).

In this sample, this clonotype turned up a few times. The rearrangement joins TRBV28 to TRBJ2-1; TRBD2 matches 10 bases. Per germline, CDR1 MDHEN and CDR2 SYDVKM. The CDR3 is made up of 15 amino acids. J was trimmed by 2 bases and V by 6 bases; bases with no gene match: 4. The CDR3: CASSPSGSTYNEQFF. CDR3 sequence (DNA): TGTGCCAGCAGCCCTAGCGGGAGTACCTACAATGAGCAGTTCTTC.

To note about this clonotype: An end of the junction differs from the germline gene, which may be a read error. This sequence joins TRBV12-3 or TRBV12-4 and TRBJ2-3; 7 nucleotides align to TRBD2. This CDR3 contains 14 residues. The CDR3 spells CASSLGGSTDAQYF. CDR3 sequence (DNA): TGTGCCAGCAGTTTGGGGGGGAGCACAGATGCGCAGTATTTT.

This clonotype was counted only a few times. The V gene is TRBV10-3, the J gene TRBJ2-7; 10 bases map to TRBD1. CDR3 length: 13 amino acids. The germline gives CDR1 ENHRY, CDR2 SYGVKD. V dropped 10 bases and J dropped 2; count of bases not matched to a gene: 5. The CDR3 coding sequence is TGTGCCACAACCGGGACAGGGGCCTACGAGCAGTACTTC. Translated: CATTGTGAYEQYF.

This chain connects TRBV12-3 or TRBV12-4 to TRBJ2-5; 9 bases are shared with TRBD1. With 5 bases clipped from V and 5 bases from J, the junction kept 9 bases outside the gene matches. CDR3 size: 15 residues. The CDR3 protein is CASSLGQGWEETQYF. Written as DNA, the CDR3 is TGTGCCAGCAGTCTCGGACAGGGGTGGGAGGAGACCCAGTACTTC.

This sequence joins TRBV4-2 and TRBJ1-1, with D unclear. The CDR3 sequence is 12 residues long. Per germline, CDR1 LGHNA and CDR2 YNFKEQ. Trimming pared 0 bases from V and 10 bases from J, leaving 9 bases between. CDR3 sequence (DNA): TGTGCCAGCAGCCAAGATGACCTCGGAGCTTTCTTT. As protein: CASSQDDLGAFF.

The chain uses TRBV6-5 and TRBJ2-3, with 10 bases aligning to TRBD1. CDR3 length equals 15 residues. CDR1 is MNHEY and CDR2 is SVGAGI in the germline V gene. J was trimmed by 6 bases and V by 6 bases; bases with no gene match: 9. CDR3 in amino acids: CASRSTGTGADTQYF. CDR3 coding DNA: TGTGCCAGCAGATCTACCGGGACAGGGGCGGATACGCAGTATTTT.

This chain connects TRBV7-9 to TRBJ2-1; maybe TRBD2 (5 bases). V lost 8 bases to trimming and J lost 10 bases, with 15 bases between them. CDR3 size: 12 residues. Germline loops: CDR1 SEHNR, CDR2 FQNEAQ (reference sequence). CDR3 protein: CASATGSREQFF. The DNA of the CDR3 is TGTGCCAGCGCTACGGGGAGTAGGGAGCAGTTCTTC. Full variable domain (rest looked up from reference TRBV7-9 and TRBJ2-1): DTGVSQNPRHKITKRGQNVTFRCDPISEHNRLYWYRQTLGQGPEFLTYFQNEAQLEKSRLLSDRFSAERPKGSFSTLEIQRTEQGDSAMYLCASATGSREQFFGPGTRLTVL.

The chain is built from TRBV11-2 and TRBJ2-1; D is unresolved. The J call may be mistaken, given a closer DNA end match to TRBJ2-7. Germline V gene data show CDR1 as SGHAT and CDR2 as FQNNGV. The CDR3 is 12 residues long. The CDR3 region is CASSLEVDEQYF. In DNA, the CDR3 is TGTGCCAGCAGCTTAGAAGTCGACGAGCAGTACTTC.

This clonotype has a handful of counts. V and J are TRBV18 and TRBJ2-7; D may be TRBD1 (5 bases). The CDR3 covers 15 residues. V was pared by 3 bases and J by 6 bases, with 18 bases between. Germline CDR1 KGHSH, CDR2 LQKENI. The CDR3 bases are TGTGCCAGCTCACCCAATTCCGATGGCCAGGGCGAGCAGTACTTC. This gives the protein CASSPNSDGQGEQYF.

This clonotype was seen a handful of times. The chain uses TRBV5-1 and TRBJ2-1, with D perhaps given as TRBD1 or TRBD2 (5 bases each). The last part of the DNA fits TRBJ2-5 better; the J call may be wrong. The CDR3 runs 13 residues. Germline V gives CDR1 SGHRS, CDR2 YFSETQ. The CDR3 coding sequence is TGCGCCAGCGAGGCCGGGGACGGTGCGACCCAGTACTTC. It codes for CASEAGDGATQYF.

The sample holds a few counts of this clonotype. The CDR3 here is CSAPKPTSGYNEQFF. In DNA, the CDR3 is TGCAGTGCCCCTAAACCGACTAGCGGGTACAATGAGCAGTTCTTC. The chain links TRBV20-1 to TRBJ2-1, with 10 bases identical to TRBD2. The germline gives CDR1 DFQATT, CDR2 SNEGSKA (reference sequence). Germline trimming cut 6 bases from V and 4 bases from J; bases unmatched to any gene: 9. The CDR3 contains 15 residues.

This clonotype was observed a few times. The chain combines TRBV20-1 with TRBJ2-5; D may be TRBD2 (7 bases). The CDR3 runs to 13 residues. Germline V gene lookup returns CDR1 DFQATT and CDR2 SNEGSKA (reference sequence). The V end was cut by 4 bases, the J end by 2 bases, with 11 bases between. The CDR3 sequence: CSATRGGQETQYF. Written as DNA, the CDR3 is TGCAGTGCTACGAGGGGGGGTCAAGAGACCCAGTACTTC.

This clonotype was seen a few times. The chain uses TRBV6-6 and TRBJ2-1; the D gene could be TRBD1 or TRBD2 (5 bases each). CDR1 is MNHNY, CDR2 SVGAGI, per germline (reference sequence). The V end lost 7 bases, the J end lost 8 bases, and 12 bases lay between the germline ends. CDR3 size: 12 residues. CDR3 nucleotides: TGTGCCAGCACCCCCGGGGCCCATGAGCAGTTCTTC. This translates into CASTPGAHEQFF.

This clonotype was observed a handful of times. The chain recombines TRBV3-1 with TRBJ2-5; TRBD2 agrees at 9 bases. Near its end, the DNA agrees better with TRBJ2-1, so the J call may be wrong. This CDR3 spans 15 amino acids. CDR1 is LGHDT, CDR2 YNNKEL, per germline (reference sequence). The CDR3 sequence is CASSQAGLANNEQFF. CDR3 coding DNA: TGTGCCAGCAGCCAGGCGGGACTAGCTAACAATGAGCAGTTCTTC.

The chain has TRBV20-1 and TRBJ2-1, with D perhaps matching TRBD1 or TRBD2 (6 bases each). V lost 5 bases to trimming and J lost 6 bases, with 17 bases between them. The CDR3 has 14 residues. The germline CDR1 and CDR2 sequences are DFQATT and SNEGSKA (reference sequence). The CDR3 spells CSASPGAKINEQFF. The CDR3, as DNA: TGCAGTGCTTCCCCGGGGGCCAAGATCAATGAGCAGTTCTTC.

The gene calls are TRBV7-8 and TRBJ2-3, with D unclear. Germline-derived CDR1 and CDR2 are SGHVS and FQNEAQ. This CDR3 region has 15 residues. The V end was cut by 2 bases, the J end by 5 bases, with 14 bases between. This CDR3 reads CASSLRAPWGDTQYF. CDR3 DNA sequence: TGTGCCAGCAGCTTACGAGCCCCCTGGGGAGATACGCAGTATTTT.

CDR3 nucleotide sequence: TGTGCCAGCAGTCCGCAACTAGCCGAGCAGTTCTTC. Translating it yields CASSPQLAEQFF. The chain couples TRBV12-3 or TRBV12-4 to TRBJ2-1, with D possibly being TRBD2 (6 bases). The ends were cut back, 5 bases at V and 10 bases at J, with 12 bases in the middle. There are 12 residues in the CDR3.

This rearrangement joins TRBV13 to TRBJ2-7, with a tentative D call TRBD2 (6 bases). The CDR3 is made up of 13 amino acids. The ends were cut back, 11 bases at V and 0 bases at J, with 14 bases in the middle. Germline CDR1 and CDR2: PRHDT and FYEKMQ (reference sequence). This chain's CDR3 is CAAGRGDSYEQYF. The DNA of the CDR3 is TGTGCCGCGGGGCGGGGCGACTCCTACGAGCAGTACTTC.